This T cell receptor beta chain derives from a study of immune evolution from preneoplasia to lung adenocarcinoma. Patient tissue came from resections in Japan or China, 2014–2017. Assay: immunoSEQ multiplex PCR; the TCRdb copy retains only in-frame clones and omits some. The profile covers 4,500 to 5,500 clones, with approximately 82% appearing a single time and around 8.8% taken by the ten largest. The CDR3 sequence is 14 residues long. From germline, CDR1 is SGHTA and CDR2 FQGTGA. With 4 bases removed from V and 6 bases from J, the gap between germline ends came to 15 bases. Sequencing was done on a sample of FFPE adjacent normal lung tissue. This clonotype was obtained from a person aged 60-79 years with lung adenocarcinoma. The chain links TRBV7-3 to TRBJ1-2, with a tentative D call TRBD1 (6 bases). CDR3: CASSSSGGNDGYTF. Written as DNA, the CDR3 is TGTGCCAGCAGCTCATCTGGGGGCAATGATGGCTACACCTTC. The entire variable domain, with the rest obtained from reference TRBV7-3 and TRBJ1-2, is as follows: GAGVSQTPSNKVTEKGKYVELRCDPISGHTALYWYRQSLGQGPEFLIYFQGTGAADDSGLPNDRFFAVRPEGSVSTLKIQRTERGDSAVYLCASSSSGGNDGYTFGSGTRLTVV.